The 7 T cell receptor beta chains listed next were all sequenced from one sample in a study of brain T cells in children with intractable seizures. Here immunoSEQ multiplex PCR was the method, and the copy in TCRdb shows in-frame clones only, minus some. The table shows about 350,000 clones, with over 90% occurring only once. Specified time point: blood from clinic visit 5 months post-surgery; TSC patient then seizure free. The sequencing used peripheral blood, collected less than 6 months after surgery. The origin of the receptors is a boy in the first two years of life with tuberous sclerosis and intractable seizures.

This chain uses TRBV28 with TRBJ1-2; D is unresolved. Trimming removed 4 bases at V and 8 bases at J, with 11 bases between. Germline V gives CDR1 MDHEN, CDR2 SYDVKM. This CDR3 has 12 amino acids. This chain's CDR3 is CASSSPNGGYTF. CDR3 sequence (DNA): TGTGCCAGCAGTTCGCCGAATGGGGGCTACACCTTC.

The V call is TRBV12-3 or TRBV12-4, the J call TRBJ1-1; possible D gene TRBD1, 5 bases. V dropped 5 bases and J dropped 8 bases, with 15 bases sitting between them. The CDR3 contains 13 residues. This CDR3 reads CASSARDLPEAFF. The DNA for the CDR3 is TGTGCCAGCAGTGCCCGGGACCTGCCCGAAGCTTTCTTT.

V gene TRBV5-1 combines with J gene TRBJ2-7; possibly TRBD1 for D (6 bases). The CDR3 consists of 14 residues. Germline V CDR1 and CDR2: SGHRS, YFSETQ. V was trimmed by 4 bases and J by 0 bases, leaving 11 bases between them. In DNA, the CDR3 is TGCGCCAGCAGCGCCACAGGGAACTCCTACGAGCAGTACTTC. This codes for CASSATGNSYEQYF.

The rearrangement joins TRBV7-9 to TRBJ2-2; 10 nucleotides agree with TRBD1. Losses at the gene ends were 5 bases for V and 3 bases for J; bases not matched to a gene: 6. The length of the CDR3 is 16 residues. The germline gives CDR1 SEHNR, CDR2 FQNEAQ (reference sequence). CDR3 sequence: CASSTSGTGDTGELFF. The CDR3 DNA is TGTGCCAGCAGCACCAGCGGGACAGGGGACACCGGGGAGCTGTTTTTT.

This chain joins TRBV27 and TRBJ1-5; tentative D call: TRBD1 (6 bases). The V end lost 2 bases, the J end lost 3 bases, and 11 bases lay between the germline ends. The CDR3 consists of 15 residues. Germline lookup yields CDR1 MNHEY and CDR2 SMNVEV (reference sequence). CDR3 in amino acids: CASSLGQGYNQPQHF. The CDR3 nucleotides are TGTGCCAGCAGTTTAGGGCAGGGGTACAATCAGCCCCAGCATTTT.

The genes are TRBV29-1 and TRBJ2-3; D is perhaps TRBD1 (6 bases). Per germline, CDR1 SQVTM and CDR2 ANQGSEA. CDR3 length: 14 amino acids. Trimming shortened V by 2 bases and J by 5 bases, and 14 bases separated the two germline ends. CDR3: CSVELGAGGDTQYF. The CDR3, as DNA: TGCAGCGTTGAACTGGGGGCCGGCGGAGATACGCAGTATTTT.

The J gene is TRBJ1-6, the V gene TRBV19; 8 bases are shared with TRBD1. V was pared by 5 bases and J by 11 bases, with 8 bases of the junction left unmatched. The germline V gene has CDR1 LNHDA and CDR2 SQIVND (reference sequence). This CDR3 contains 14 residues. CDR3 nucleotide sequence: TGTGCCAGTAGTCCTCGGACAGGGCGAACACCCCTCCACTTT. Translating it yields CASSPRTGRTPLHF.